These 23 T cell receptor beta chains were sequenced from one sample in a study of T cell changes during pregnancy in multiple sclerosis. This table comes from immunoSEQ multiplex PCR, and its TCRdb copy is limited to in-frame clones, with some not included. The repertoire holds over 90,000 clones, with 90% as singletons. This specimen was peripheral blood, taken in the second trimester of pregnancy. Receptor source: a female donor in good health, enrolled as a control in a pregnancy study.

V is TRBV2 and J is TRBJ1-5; D perhaps matches TRBD1 (6 bases). The CDR3 is 15 residues long. Germline V gene sequence: CDR1 SNHLY, CDR2 FYNNEI. V lost 0 bases, J lost 7 bases, and 13 bases lay in between. CDR3 sequence (DNA): TGTGCCAGCAGTGAAGCGCTTCAGGGGAGACAGCCCCAGCATTTT. It is translated as CASSEALQGRQPQHF.

The genes are TRBV7-2 and TRBJ1-2, with D unresolved. CDR3 length: 15 amino acids. Trimming stripped 1 base from V and 0 bases from J, with 9 bases between. The germline CDR1 and CDR2 sequences are SGHTA and FQGNSA. CDR3 region: CASSLGSQPNYGYTF. CDR3 sequence (DNA): TGTGCCAGCAGCTTAGGGAGTCAACCTAACTATGGCTACACCTTC. Full variable domain (outside the CDR3, taken from reference TRBV7-2 and TRBJ1-2): GAGVSQSPSNKVTEKGKDVELRCDPISGHTALYWYRQSLGQGLEFLIYFQGNSAPDKSGLPSDRFSAERTGGSVSTLTIQRTQQEDSAVYLCASSLGSQPNYGYTFGSGTRLTVV.

The J gene is TRBJ1-2, the V gene TRBV9, with 11 bases aligning to TRBD1. The CDR3 is made up of 14 amino acids. Germline V gene data show CDR1 as SGDLS and CDR2 as YYNGEE. Trimming at V came to 4 bases and at J to 4 bases, leaving 3 bases not matched to a gene. In DNA, the CDR3 is TGTGCCAGCAGCCTGGGGACAGGGGGCTATGGCTACACCTTC. This gives the protein CASSLGTGGYGYTF. The full variable domain, completed using reference TRBV9 and TRBJ1-2, is DSGVTQTPKHLITATGQRVTLRCSPRSGDLSVYWYQQSLDQGLQFLIQYYNGEERAKGNILERFSAQQFPDLHSELNLSSLELGDSALYFCASSLGTGGYGYTFGSGTRLTVV.

CDR3 residues: CASSIRTSFTSLGNEQFF. The CDR3 DNA reads TGCGCCAGCAGCATCCGTACTAGCTTCACTTCCCTAGGGAATGAGCAGTTCTTC. V usage is TRBV5-1 and J usage is TRBJ2-1; the D gene is possibly TRBD2 (6 bases). The CDR3 has 18 amino acids. The V and J ends lost 4 bases and 7 bases respectively, with 27 bases between them. Germline CDR1 SGHRS, CDR2 YFSETQ.

The J gene is TRBJ2-5, the V gene TRBV5-1; 9 bases fit TRBD1. Germline CDR1 SGHRS, CDR2 YFSETQ. This CDR3 spans 15 amino acids. Trimming took 2 bases from V and 2 from J; bases not matched to a gene: 4. The CDR3 DNA follows: TGCGCCAGCAGCTTCCCCGGGACAGGGCAAGAGACCCAGTACTTC. Protein sequence: CASSFPGTGQETQYF.

This sequence joins TRBV7-9 and TRBJ2-7; TRBD1 matches at 7 bases. Germline CDR1 reads SEHNR; CDR2 reads FQNEAQ (reference sequence). The CDR3 sequence is 15 residues long. The trim removed 5 bases at V and 3 bases at J, leaving 10 bases unmatched. For the CDR3, the DNA is TGTGCCAGCAGCCCGCAGACAGGGAAAAGCTACGAGCAGTACTTC. As protein: CASSPQTGKSYEQYF.

The rearrangement uses TRBV11-2 and TRBJ2-1; TRBD2 agrees at 8 bases. Trimming at V came to 2 bases and at J to 3 bases, leaving 6 bases not matched to a gene. The CDR3 totals 16 residues. Looked up from germline, CDR1 is SGHAT and CDR2 is FQNNGV. CDR3: CASSLRPGTSYNEQFF. The CDR3 DNA follows: TGTGCCAGCAGCTTAAGACCGGGGACTAGCTACAATGAGCAGTTCTTC.

This clone was recorded once. The chain couples TRBV5-1 to TRBJ2-1, with 11 bases identical to TRBD2. In germline, CDR1 is SGHRS, CDR2 YFSETQ. The CDR3 has 16 residues. Trimming removed 0 bases from V and 8 bases from J; junction bases left unmatched: 7. The CDR3 here is CASSLEGSGGVDEQFF. CDR3 DNA sequence: TGCGCCAGCAGCTTGGAAGGTAGCGGGGGGGTGGATGAGCAGTTCTTC.

The rearrangement links TRBV21-1 to TRBJ1-3. TRBV21-1 represents a pseudogene. This CDR3 is 17 amino acids long. The CDR3 region is CASSKGGSGGDGNTIYF. For the CDR3, the DNA is TGTGCCAGCAGCAAAGGGGGAAGCGGGGGTGATGGAAACACCATATATTTT.

Note on this clone: This same CDR3 is encoded by further DNA sequences in the sample. V is TRBV27 and J is TRBJ2-1; 7 nucleotides align to TRBD2. The V gene end was trimmed by 2 bases and the J gene end by 0 bases; junction bases not matched to a gene: 1. The CDR3 extends over 15 amino acids. CDR1 and CDR2 from the germline V gene are MNHEY and SMNVEV (reference sequence). The CDR3 protein is CASSLGGSSYNEQFF. DNA for the CDR3: TGTGCCAGCAGTTTAGGCGGGAGCTCCTACAATGAGCAGTTCTTC.

Concerning this clone: An end of the junction does not agree with germline; a read error may underlie this. CDR3 in amino acids: CASSLSQGGNPEAFF. Here the CDR3 DNA reads TGTGCCAGCAGCTTATCACAGGGGGGGAACCCTGAAGCTTTCTTT. This rearrangement joins TRBV7-9 to TRBJ1-1; 8 bases line up with TRBD1. CDR3 length: 15 residues. Germline-derived CDR1 and CDR2 are SEHNR and FQNEAQ (reference sequence).

The chain employs TRBV19 and TRBJ1-5, with TRBD1 matching 7 bases. Trimming at V came to 6 bases and at J to 3 bases, leaving 8 bases not matched to a gene. Germline CDR1 is LNHDA and CDR2 is SQIVND (reference sequence). The CDR3 extends over 15 amino acids. Here the CDR3 reads CASRGRGDLNQPQHF. CDR3 in DNA: TGTGCCAGTAGGGGCAGGGGGGATCTCAATCAGCCCCAGCATTTT.

The rearrangement uses TRBV7-8 and TRBJ1-3; D gene unclear. Germline V gene data show CDR1 as SGHVS and CDR2 as FQNEAQ. The CDR3 is made up of 15 amino acids. Deletions cut 2 bases from V and 2 bases from J, with 10 bases between. The CDR3, as DNA: TGTGCCAGCAGCTTAACAGACGCTACTGGAAACACCATATATTTT. Amino acids: CASSLTDATGNTIYF.

The chain combines TRBV10-3 with TRBJ1-2; 11 bases align to TRBD1. The germline CDR1 and CDR2 sequences are ENHRY and SYGVKD. V lost 6 bases, J lost 6 bases, and 3 bases stayed unmatched. This CDR3 contains 13 residues. The CDR3 loop is CAISRTGGDGYTF. CDR3 DNA: TGTGCCATCAGCCGGACAGGGGGCGATGGCTACACCTTC.

The rearrangement joins TRBV30 to TRBJ1-2, with D perhaps TRBD1 (6 bases). V lost 2 bases and J lost 2, with 12 bases in between. This CDR3 has 14 residues. CDR1 is GTSNPN and CDR2 is SVGIG in the germline V gene (reference sequence). In DNA form, the CDR3 reads TGTGCCTGGAGTACCGGGACACCGAACTATGGCTACACCTTC. As protein: CAWSTGTPNYGYTF.

The V and J genes are TRBV5-4 and TRBJ2-7, with a weak D call TRBD2 (6 bases). The germline V gene has CDR1 SGHNT and CDR2 YYREEE (reference sequence). The CDR3 has 15 amino acids. Trimming took 2 bases from V and 4 from J, leaving 16 bases between them. The CDR3 protein is CASSFRGGRRYEQYF. The DNA for the CDR3 is TGTGCCAGCAGCTTCCGTGGGGGGAGGCGGTACGAGCAGTACTTC.

This chain uses TRBV7-9 with TRBJ2-3, with 8 bases matching TRBD2. Germline V gene data show CDR1 as SEHNR and CDR2 as FQNEAQ (reference sequence). The CDR3 covers 15 residues. V shed 0 bases, J shed 4 bases, and the junction held 3 bases outside the gene matches. The CDR3 nucleotides read TGTGCCAGCAGCTTAGCGGCGGGAGGCCCAGATACGCAGTATTTT. It is translated as CASSLAAGGPDTQYF.

The chain joins TRBV7-2 to TRBJ1-5, with a tentative D call TRBD1 (6 bases). The CDR3 totals 18 residues. Per germline, CDR1 SGHTA and CDR2 FQGNSA. Deletions cut 5 bases from V and 6 bases from J, with 26 bases between. The CDR3 DNA reads as TGTGCCAGCAGCCCAGAGGCGTCGGCAGGGGTAGGTCGTCAGCCCCAGCATTTT. Its protein is CASSPEASAGVGRQPQHF.

The CDR3 region is CASTVRIPIYGYTF. The CDR3 DNA reads TGTGCCAGCACAGTCAGGATACCAATCTATGGCTACACCTTC. V gene TRBV2 combines with J gene TRBJ1-2; D is undetermined. Between the trimmed V and J ends, which lost 7 bases and 4 bases, there was a span of 16 bases. This CDR3 has 14 amino acids. In germline, CDR1 is SNHLY, CDR2 FYNNEI.

This chain joins TRBV5-1 and TRBJ2-3; 7 nucleotides agree with TRBD2. The CDR3 contains 14 residues. The V gene end was trimmed by 3 bases and the J gene end by 2 bases; junction bases not matched to a gene: 3. The germline V gene has CDR1 SGHRS and CDR2 YFSETQ. CDR3 sequence: CASSSGTITDTQYF. CDR3 DNA: TGCGCCAGCAGCTCGGGGACTATCACAGATACGCAGTATTTT.

The V and J genes are TRBV9 and TRBJ2-1, with 7 positions matching TRBD1. The V gene end was trimmed by 2 bases and the J gene end by 16 bases; junction bases not matched to a gene: 6. From germline, CDR1 is SGDLS and CDR2 YYNGEE. This CDR3 is built from 11 residues. As DNA, the CDR3 is TGTGCCAGCAGCGTTGAGGACAGGCAATTCTTC. Encoded protein: CASSVEDRQFF.

The chain uses TRBV10-2 and TRBJ2-1, with 9 bases aligning to TRBD1. The germline V gene encodes CDR1 WSHSY and CDR2 SAAADI. Trimming removed 8 bases from V and 5 bases from J; junction bases left unmatched: 10. The CDR3 runs to 15 residues. This chain's CDR3 is CASARQGELNNEQFF. The CDR3, as DNA: TGCGCCAGCGCCAGACAGGGGGAGTTAAACAATGAGCAGTTCTTC.

The chain joins TRBV6-5 to TRBJ2-5; D remains unclear. V was shortened by 6 bases and J by 2 bases, with 16 bases between the two germline ends. Germline CDR1 is MNHEY and CDR2 is SVGAGI. The CDR3 consists of 15 residues. DNA for the CDR3: TGTGCCAGCAGCTCGGGTAGGCCCTCACAAGAGACCCAGTACTTC. Residues: CASSSGRPSQETQYF.